The 3 T cell receptor beta chains reported below all come from one sample, sequenced in a study of blood T cells in healthy people across ages. A second roughly 7 to 12 cycle PCR used barcoded and J-beta primers. One entry per CDR3 protein results from TCRdb running MiXCR on the 5' RACE reads. This sample has around 900,000 distinct CDR3 sequences, with around 28% found just once. Sequenced sample: blood. The receptor source for this set is a woman of 80 years or more in good health.

This clonotype has a count of ten or more. The chain employs TRBV7-9 and TRBJ2-1, with D possibly TRBD1 on 6 matching bases. V lost 4 bases and J 6 bases, leaving 13 bases between the germline ends. Germline assignment: CDR1 SEHNR and CDR2 FQNEAQ (reference sequence). This CDR3 contains 14 residues. CDR3 residues: CASSSYRAGNEQFF. The CDR3, as DNA: TGTGCCAGCAGCTCTTACAGGGCGGGCAATGAGCAGTTCTTC. The full variable domain, completed using reference TRBV7-9 and TRBJ2-1, is DTGVSQNPRHKITKRGQNVTFRCDPISEHNRLYWYRQTLGQGPEFLTYFQNEAQLEKSRLLSDRFSAERPKGSFSTLEIQRTEQGDSAMYLCASSSYRAGNEQFFGPGTRLTVL.

This clonotype was recorded many times. The chain carries TRBV12-3 or TRBV12-4 and TRBJ2-6; D ambiguous. The V gene lost 8 bases and the J gene lost 2 bases, with 7 bases spanning the gap. This CDR3 is built from 13 residues. The DNA for the CDR3 is TGTGCCAGCTTCAACCCTGGGGCCAACGTCCTGACTTTC. Protein product: CASFNPGANVLTF.

There are a few counts of this clonotype. The V and J genes are TRBV12-3 or TRBV12-4 and TRBJ2-2; no clear D gene. CDR3 length: 12 residues. The germline V and J ends were trimmed by 3 bases and 11 bases, with 10 bases remaining between them. The CDR3 loop reads CASSFSRRELFF. The CDR3 DNA sequence: TGTGCCAGCAGTTTTTCCCGTCGTGAGCTGTTTTTT.